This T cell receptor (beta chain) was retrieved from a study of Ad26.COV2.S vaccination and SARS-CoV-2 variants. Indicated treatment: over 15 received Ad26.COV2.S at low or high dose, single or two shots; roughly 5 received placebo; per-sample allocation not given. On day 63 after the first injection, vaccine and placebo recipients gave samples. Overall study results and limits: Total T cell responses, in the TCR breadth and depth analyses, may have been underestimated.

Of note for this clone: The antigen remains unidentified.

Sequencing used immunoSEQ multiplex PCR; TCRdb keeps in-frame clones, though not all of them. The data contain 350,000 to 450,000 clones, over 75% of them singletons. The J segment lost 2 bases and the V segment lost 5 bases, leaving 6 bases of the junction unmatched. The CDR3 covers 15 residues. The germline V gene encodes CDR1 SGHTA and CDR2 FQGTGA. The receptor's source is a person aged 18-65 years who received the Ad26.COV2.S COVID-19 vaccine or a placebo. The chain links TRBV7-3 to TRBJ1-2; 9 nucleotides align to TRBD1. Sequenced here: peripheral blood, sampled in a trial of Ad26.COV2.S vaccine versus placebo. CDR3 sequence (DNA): TGTGCCAGCAGCCCTTCCGGGACAGGGAACTATGGCTACACCTTC. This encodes CASSPSGTGNYGYTF.